The 5 T cell receptor beta chains presented below share a single source sample, sequenced in a study of blood T cell repertoires in COVID-19. Repertoires were generated with immunoSEQ multiplex PCR, while TCRdb's copy carries only in-frame clones and drops some. The sample lists some 130,000 clones; 80% were seen once. The material sequenced was peripheral blood. These receptors were taken from a man aged 65-85 years with acute or convalescent COVID-19.

The genes are TRBV19 and TRBJ1-5; no definite D call. V was shortened by 0 bases and J by 1 base, with 10 bases between the two germline ends. Germline assignment: CDR1 LNHDA and CDR2 SQIVND (reference sequence). The CDR3 runs to 16 residues. The CDR3: CASSIDQVLSNQPQHF. CDR3 nucleotide sequence: TGTGCCAGTAGTATAGATCAGGTTTTAAGCAATCAGCCCCAGCATTTT.

The rearrangement joins TRBV5-1 to TRBJ2-1; TRBD1 agrees at 7 bases. The CDR3 extends over 13 amino acids. The germline V gene encodes CDR1 SGHRS and CDR2 YFSETQ. J gave up 7 bases and V 6 bases, and 7 bases lay outside the gene matches. The CDR3 here is CASTGTAANEQFF. The DNA for the CDR3 is TGCGCCAGCACCGGGACAGCAGCTAATGAGCAGTTCTTC.

The chain is built from TRBV12-3 or TRBV12-4 and TRBJ1-1; 7 bases agree with TRBD1. The CDR3 is 13 residues long. The V gene end was trimmed by 6 bases and the J gene end by 5 bases; junction bases not matched to a gene: 6. The CDR3 loop reads CASRNRGGTEAFF. Here the CDR3 DNA reads TGTGCCAGCAGAAACAGGGGCGGGACTGAAGCTTTCTTT.

The chain has TRBV6-5 and TRBJ1-1, with D possibly TRBD1 on 6 matching bases. Trimming cost V 7 bases and J 3 bases, with 18 bases left between them. CDR3 size: 15 residues. Germline loops: CDR1 MNHEY, CDR2 SVGAGI. CDR3 sequence: CASTKGVGLDTEAFF. CDR3 coding DNA: TGTGCCAGCACCAAGGGGGTAGGGTTGGACACTGAAGCTTTCTTT.

A remark on this clone: The junction departs from germline at one end; a sequencing error may be responsible. The V call is TRBV7-7, the J call TRBJ2-3; D remains unclear. CDR1 is SSHAT, CDR2 FNYEAQ, per germline (reference sequence). The CDR3 runs to 13 residues. CDR3 in amino acids: CASSFQVTDTQYF. In DNA form, the CDR3 reads TGTGCTAGCAGCTTTCAGGTGACAGATACGCAGTATTTT.